These 27 T cell receptor beta chains were all obtained from the same sample, sequenced in a study of a mutant IDH1 vaccine in newly diagnosed glioma. Time point here: week 47, end of study. A single vaccine dose contained 300 ug of mutant IDH1 20-mer peptide, and topical imiquimod was used with it. The table came from immunoSEQ multiplex PCR; TCRdb's copy has only in-frame clones and leaves some out. The data hold about 52,000 clones, with 76% observed a single time. These receptors' targets are unknown. The source was PBMCs, collected from a glioma patient whose treatment included an IDH1 peptide vaccine. Receptor source: a woman aged 40 to 55 with glioma. Some clones in this sample may be carry-over from other donors' samples.

The chain combines TRBV2 with TRBJ2-6; tentatively, D is TRBD1 (5 bases). The CDR3 is made up of 15 amino acids. Trimming took off 8 bases at V and 0 bases at J, with 11 bases between the two ends. Germline V lookup: CDR1 SNHLY, CDR2 FYNNEI. CDR3 nucleotides: TGTGCCAGCGGCGACAGTCACTCTGGGGCCAACGTCCTGACTTTC. Encoded protein: CASGDSHSGANVLTF.

This clone was observed once. The J gene is TRBJ2-1, the V gene TRBV4-1; the match to TRBD1 covers 9 bases. Germline V gene data show CDR1 as MGHRA and CDR2 as YSYEKL. Trimming removed 2 bases from V and 4 bases from J; junction bases left unmatched: 3. The CDR3 contains 15 residues. In DNA form, the CDR3 reads TGCGCCAGCAGCCAATCCGGGACAGGGTACAATGAGCAGTTCTTC. The encoded protein is CASSQSGTGYNEQFF.

The V call is TRBV6-1, the J call TRBJ1-2, with 10 bases identical to TRBD1. V shed 4 bases and J 4 bases; nucleotides not matched to a gene: 6. This CDR3 has 15 residues. The germline gives CDR1 MNHNS, CDR2 SASEGT. The chain's CDR3 is CASSADRGRVYGYTF. CDR3 coding DNA: TGTGCCAGCAGTGCCGACAGGGGGCGGGTCTATGGCTACACCTTC.

This rearrangement joins TRBV13 to TRBJ2-1; possibly TRBD2 for D (6 bases). The germline V gene has CDR1 PRHDT and CDR2 FYEKMQ (reference sequence). V lost 6 bases to trimming and J lost 2 bases, with 17 bases between them. The CDR3 has 16 residues. CDR3 loop: CASSTFGGTPYNEQFF. CDR3 sequence (DNA): TGTGCCAGCAGTACCTTCGGAGGGACCCCCTACAATGAGCAGTTCTTC.

The CDR3 protein is CASSAGLAARETQYF. The CDR3 DNA reads TGTGCCAGCAGCGCGGGACTAGCGGCCCGAGAGACCCAGTACTTC. The rearrangement joins TRBV9 to TRBJ2-5; TRBD2 matches 11 bases. V was pared by 3 bases and J by 4 bases, with 5 bases of the junction left unmatched. Germline CDR1 SGDLS, CDR2 YYNGEE. There are 15 residues in the CDR3.

The rearrangement joins TRBV27 to TRBJ2-3; D call uncertain. Trimming shortened V by 0 bases and J by 4 bases, and 2 bases separated the two germline ends. Germline V gene lookup returns CDR1 MNHEY and CDR2 SMNVEV (reference sequence). This CDR3 is 12 amino acids long. CDR3 in amino acids: CASSLSPDTQYF. CDR3 coding DNA: TGTGCCAGCAGTTTATCGCCAGATACGCAGTATTTT.

The chain employs TRBV5-1 and TRBJ2-7; D gene uncertain. V was clipped by 4 bases and J by 4 bases, with 15 bases between them. The germline gives CDR1 SGHRS, CDR2 YFSETQ. This CDR3 contains 14 residues. The CDR3 DNA is TGCGCCAGCAGCGACCGAGACAACCAATACGAGCAGTACTTC. Encoded protein: CASSDRDNQYEQYF.

This chain joins TRBV5-6 and TRBJ1-5; D possibly corresponds to TRBD1 (6 bases). The V and J ends lost 3 bases and 3 bases respectively, with 16 bases between them. The CDR3 runs 16 residues. CDR1 is SGHDT, CDR2 YYEEEE, per germline. DNA of the CDR3: TGTGCCAGCAGCTCGGGGGACATTAGTGACAATCAGCCCCAGCATTTT. The encoded protein is CASSSGDISDNQPQHF.

CDR3 sequence reads: CASSLSGGGSYEQYF. The DNA for the CDR3 is TGCGCCAGCAGCCTTAGCGGGGGGGGGTCCTACGAGCAGTACTTC. The chain employs TRBV4-1 and TRBJ2-7; 11 nucleotides agree with TRBD2. Losses at the gene ends were 4 bases for V and 1 base for J; bases not matched to a gene: 3. Germline CDR1 is MGHRA and CDR2 is YSYEKL. The length of the CDR3 is 15 residues.

The chain carries TRBV7-9 and TRBJ1-2, with a weak D call TRBD1 (5 bases). This CDR3 region has 15 residues. V was pared by 0 bases and J by 5 bases, with 13 bases between. CDR1 SEHNR and CDR2 FQNEAQ come from the germline V gene (reference sequence). The chain's CDR3 is CASSLARAAGYGYTF. CDR3 in DNA: TGTGCCAGCAGCTTAGCGCGGGCGGCAGGGTATGGCTACACCTTC.

This clone has a single count. The chain joins TRBV4-2 to TRBJ2-3, with D perhaps TRBD2 (7 bases). Trimming pared 4 bases from V and 0 bases from J, leaving 17 bases between. This CDR3 has 17 amino acids. Per germline, CDR1 LGHNA and CDR2 YNFKEQ. CDR3 region: CASSPGGGGPSTDTQYF. The CDR3 DNA sequence: TGTGCCAGCAGCCCAGGTGGGGGGGGGCCTAGCACAGATACGCAGTATTTT.

V and J are TRBV18 and TRBJ1-3; D is unclear. V lost 3 bases, J lost 0 bases, and 12 bases lay in between. Per the germline V gene, CDR1 is KGHSH and CDR2 is LQKENI. The CDR3 covers 16 residues. The CDR3 nucleotides are TGTGCCAGCTCACCCCCCTCCGGGAGCTCTGGAAACACCATATATTTT. Its protein product is CASSPPSGSSGNTIYF. The complete variable domain, with remaining parts taken from reference TRBV18 and TRBJ1-3, reads NAGVMQNPRHLVRRRGQEARLRCSPMKGHSHVYWYRQLPEEGLKFMVYLQKENIIDESGMPKERFSAEFPKEGPSILRIQQVVRGDSAAYFCASSPPSGSSGNTIYFGEGSWLTVV.

V and J are TRBV27 and TRBJ2-7; 10 nucleotides align to TRBD1. Germline CDR1 MNHEY, CDR2 SMNVEV (reference sequence). The CDR3 length is 14 residues. Unmatched junction bases numbered 2, after V lost 3 bases and J lost 3 bases. The CDR3 DNA reads as TGTGCCAGCAGTTTCGGGGACAGGGGCTACGAGCAGTACTTC. Translating gives CASSFGDRGYEQYF.

This clone has only one observation. The chain joins TRBV29-1 to TRBJ2-7; possibly TRBD2 for D (5 bases). Germline-derived CDR1 and CDR2 are SQVTM and ANQGSEA. V lost 4 bases and J lost 5, with 12 bases in between. The CDR3 is 12 amino acids. The CDR3 DNA reads TGCAGCGTTGTCAGCGGATGGGACGAGCAGTACTTC. It encodes CSVVSGWDEQYF.

This clone was found a few times. The chain employs TRBV29-1 and TRBJ1-2, with unresolved D. This CDR3 comprises 12 residues. CDR1 and CDR2 from the germline V gene are SQVTM and ANQGSEA. Trimming removed 7 bases at V and 8 bases at J, with 17 bases between. In DNA, the CDR3 is TGCAGCGCTCAGGCCCTACGCACCGGCTACACCTTC. Residues: CSAQALRTGYTF.

The rearrangement joins TRBV25-1 to TRBJ2-7; 7 nucleotides align to TRBD1. CDR1 is MGHDK, CDR2 SYGVNS, per germline. The trim removed 5 bases at V and 6 bases at J, leaving 13 bases unmatched. The CDR3 contains 15 residues. CDR3 sequence: CASSSPDRAIGEQYF. The CDR3 DNA is TGTGCCAGCAGTTCCCCCGACAGGGCAATAGGCGAGCAGTACTTC.

The rearrangement joins TRBV4-3 to TRBJ2-2; TRBD1 aligns across 10 bases. The J segment lost 5 bases and the V segment lost 3 bases, leaving 0 bases of the junction unmatched. The germline gives CDR1 LGHNA, CDR2 YSLEER. This CDR3 comprises 14 residues. CDR3 sequence: CASSQDRGTGELFF. As DNA, the CDR3 is TGCGCCAGCAGCCAGGACAGGGGGACCGGGGAGCTGTTTTTT.

The chain links TRBV6-5 to TRBJ1-2, with D possibly being TRBD1 (6 bases). The CDR3 covers 15 residues. V lost 4 bases and J lost 5, with 17 bases in between. Germline V gene data show CDR1 as MNHEY and CDR2 as SVGAGI. CDR3 sequence (DNA): TGTGCCAGCAGTTTTACAACGGGACACATTTATGGCTACACCTTC. Its translation: CASSFTTGHIYGYTF.

The chain combines TRBV18 with TRBJ2-2, with D tentatively TRBD2 (5 bases). Germline V lookup: CDR1 KGHSH, CDR2 LQKENI. The CDR3 consists of 13 residues. V was pared by 5 bases and J by 3 bases, with 7 bases between. The CDR3 is CASSSDYTGELFF. In DNA form, the CDR3 reads TGTGCCAGCTCATCGGACTACACCGGGGAGCTGTTTTTT. Complete variable domain (other parts from reference TRBV18 and TRBJ2-2): NAGVMQNPRHLVRRRGQEARLRCSPMKGHSHVYWYRQLPEEGLKFMVYLQKENIIDESGMPKERFSAEFPKEGPSILRIQQVVRGDSAAYFCASSSDYTGELFFGEGSRLTVL.

This chain uses TRBV6-5 with TRBJ1-2; possible D gene TRBD1, 5 bases. Trimming cost V 10 bases and J 1 base, with 13 bases left between them. The CDR3 loop spans 13 amino acids. CDR1 is MNHEY and CDR2 is SVGAGI in the germline V gene. The CDR3 spells CATYDSRNYGYTF. The CDR3 coding sequence is TGTGCCACCTATGACAGCCGTAACTATGGCTACACCTTC.

The gene calls are TRBV5-1 and TRBJ2-5; a weak D match, TRBD2 (7 bases). CDR3 size: 15 residues. Germline V gene data show CDR1 as SGHRS and CDR2 as YFSETQ. The V gene lost 4 bases and the J gene lost 5 bases, with 18 bases spanning the gap. The chain's CDR3 is CASSRSVGGPETQYF. The CDR3 coding sequence is TGCGCCAGCAGCCGGAGTGTCGGGGGGCCGGAGACCCAGTACTTC.

The V call is TRBV4-3, the J call TRBJ1-4; no definite D call. The CDR3 is 14 residues long. Germline V gene sequence: CDR1 LGHNA, CDR2 YSLEER. V was clipped by 4 bases and J by 7 bases, with 13 bases between them. The chain's CDR3 is CASSRRERSEKLFF. The CDR3 DNA follows: TGCGCCAGCAGCCGCCGGGAGCGTAGTGAAAAACTGTTTTTT.

There are a few counts of this clone. V usage is TRBV5-4 and J usage is TRBJ1-1; possibly TRBD1 for D (6 bases). V was shortened by 2 bases and J by 4 bases, with 12 bases between the two germline ends. This CDR3 has 14 amino acids. From germline, CDR1 is SGHNT and CDR2 YYREEE (reference sequence). The chain's CDR3 is CASSFPWGATEAFF. CDR3 nucleotide sequence: TGTGCCAGCAGCTTCCCCTGGGGGGCCACTGAAGCTTTCTTT.

The chain uses TRBV25-1 and TRBJ1-4; D gene ambiguous. V was shortened by 8 bases and J by 0 bases, with 16 bases between the two germline ends. CDR1 is MGHDK and CDR2 is SYGVNS in the germline V gene. The CDR3 is 16 amino acids. CDR3 region: CASAAPTKATNEKLFF. The CDR3 DNA reads TGTGCCAGCGCAGCGCCGACAAAGGCAACTAATGAAAAACTGTTTTTT. Based on the CDR3 plus reference TRBV25-1 and TRBJ1-4, the full variable domain is EADIYQTPRYLVIGTGKKITLECSQTMGHDKMYWYQQDPGMELHLIHYSYGVNSTEKGDLSSESTVSRIRTEHFPLTLESARPSHTSQYLCASAAPTKATNEKLFFGSGTQLSVL.

CDR3 bases: TGCGCCAGCAGCTTCCGGGACAGGGTGAGGGAGCAGTACTTC. Its protein product is CASSFRDRVREQYF. The chain carries TRBV5-1 and TRBJ2-7, with TRBD1 matching 9 bases. This CDR3 has 14 residues. CDR1 is SGHRS, CDR2 YFSETQ, per germline. V was pared by 2 bases and J by 7 bases, with 7 bases of the junction left unmatched.

This chain joins TRBV5-4 and TRBJ1-2; 8 positions agree with TRBD1. This CDR3 comprises 15 residues. Per germline, CDR1 SGHNT and CDR2 YYREEE (reference sequence). The V segment lost 0 bases and the J segment 5 bases; nucleotides outside the gene matches: 6. The CDR3 sequence is CASSLDGQGMYGYTF. In DNA form, the CDR3 reads TGTGCCAGCAGCTTGGACGGACAGGGCATGTATGGCTACACCTTC.

This clone was seen once. The chain has TRBV30 and TRBJ2-1; TRBD1 or TRBD2 may be the D gene (5 bases each). The CDR3 has 13 residues. CDR1 GTSNPN and CDR2 SVGIG come from the germline V gene (reference sequence). The germline V and J ends were trimmed by 0 bases and 8 bases, with 11 bases remaining between them. The CDR3 sequence: CAWSVKGRDEQFF. The CDR3 coding sequence is TGTGCCTGGAGTGTAAAGGGACGGGATGAGCAGTTCTTC.